Reported below is one T cell receptor beta chain. The target of this receptor is not known. Per-nucleotide qualities are absent, and no much larger clonotype sits a single base away. This sample stems from a study of PD-1 blockade in classical Hodgkin lymphoma (dated by TCRdb to about 2020). About the full investigation: Nivolumab dosing was 3 mg/kg intravenously every 2 weeks, continuing until either disease progression or unacceptable toxicity. To define a peripheral blood immune signature of response to PD-1 blockade in classical Hodgkin lymphoma, the study combined TCR beta sequencing with CyTOF. What the research found in general, with its limitations: Trial patients achieving complete response had baseline diversity similar to newly diagnosed patients, whereas partial responders and progressors had significantly lower diversity. Lower diversity was seen in patients whose nivolumab began less than 1 year after ASCT, and these patients were left out of later analyses so that immune reconstitution would not confound the results. Newly diagnosed patients were reported to have lower baseline TCR diversity than healthy donors, and relapsed/refractory patients were reported to have lower baseline TCR diversity still. CD4+ but not CD8+ TCR diversity rose significantly by C4D1 (p=0.0027 vs p=0.16), most apparent in complete responders (p=0.02). Only a single clinical trial cohort was studied, and what caused the repertoire differences, possibly disease activity or prior therapy, remained undefined.

The sample's time point label is to be understood as: cycle 1 day 1 (C1D1), immediately before nivolumab initiation. Every trial patient had relapsed after autologous stem cell transplantation, and cohorts A, B and C differed in prior brentuximab vedotin exposure. CD4+ T cells were purified from thawed PBMCs by magnetic negative selection with a Miltenyi CD4+ T cell isolation kit. The trial cohort was composed of 56 patients with relapsed/refractory classical Hodgkin lymphoma, for whom complete response, partial response or progressive disease was recorded as best overall response. Trial patients were treated with single-agent nivolumab in the multi-cohort phase II CheckMate 205 trial. An independent review committee assessed best overall response by applying the 2007 International Working Group response criteria. Trial PBMCs were collected immediately before nivolumab initiation (C1D1) and during therapy at cycle 2 day 1 and cycle 4 day 1. Peripheral blood was collected in 8 mL Vacutainer Cell Preparation Tubes, from which PBMCs were isolated by centrifugation and then cryopreserved. Purified CD4+ and CD8+ fractions were generated only in cases for which an additional PBMC sample was available. On LS columns in a quadroMACS separator, the magnetically labelled cells were depleted, and the flow-through was collected as the purified fraction.

Genomic DNA was extracted with the Qiagen DNeasy kit from unsorted PBMCs and from negatively selected CD4+ and CD8+ fractions. Using primers that anneal to V and J segments, immunoSEQ multiplex PCR amplified the TCR beta CDR3 regions. A synthetic immune receptor repertoire was used to minimize amplification bias, and any remaining bias was removed computationally after sequencing. The authors' analysis ran thus. Custom Python scripts were used to quantify repertoire diversity as the Shannon entropy index. Unsorted, CD4+ and CD8+ repertoires were examined separately, except in combined analyses, for which CD4+ and CD8+ sequences were merged in silico. A clone counted as expanded when the clone's frequency after treatment rose at least 2-fold relative to C1D1, and clones undetected at baseline were given a pseudocount of 0.5. Singleton clones were defined as clones with 0 or 1 copy at C1D1, and non-singleton clones were defined as clones with 2 or more copies. Clones expanded in unsorted samples were annotated as CD4+, CD8+ or unknown by matching protein sequences in sorted samples from the same patient. Wilcoxon tests on paired samples were used to test diversity changes from C1D1 to C4D1. Not all clones reach the TCRdb copy of this immuneACCESS table, which keeps in-frame sequences only. Checked studies attribute under half of the gap to unresolved V genes and leave the rest unexplained. The V and J calls and the clone size are those of that table, but D and trimming were determined from the DNA. This sample holds under 2,000 clones; around 86% were observed only once. Jointly, the top ten make up about 1.6% of the sample.

The trim is 1 base for V and 1 base for J, with a gap of 8 bases between the germline ends. From cysteine to phenylalanine, the CDR3 is 14 amino acids long. Just CDR3 DNA is preserved here, 42 bases in frame from base 1. CDR1 and CDR2, looked up from the germline V gene, are SGHRS and YFSETQ. This clonotype originated in a human donor with classical Hodgkin lymphoma. The rearranged segments are TRBV5-1 and TRBJ1-1; tentative D gene TRBD1, with 6 bases matching. Specimen: CD4+ T cells from blood, collected at baseline. This receptor has the CDR3 CASSLRQANTEAFF. The sequenced DNA: TGCGCCAGCAGCTTGAGACAGGCGAACACTGAAGCTTTCTTT.